Each of the 7 T cell receptor beta chains below was sequenced from the same sample in a study of shared clonotypes between healthy human individuals. Profiled with immunoSEQ multiplex PCR; TCRdb holds only in-frame clones, not every one. The data hold roughly 1 million clones, with about 80% observed a single time. Sequencing used memory CD4+ T cells from PBMCs. Subset in this sample: CD45RA-negative fraction. The receptor set was obtained from a man aged 18 to 35 in good health. Some clones in this sample may be carry-over from other donors' samples.

The V and J genes are TRBV30 and TRBJ1-5; D is unclear. The CDR3 loop spans 14 amino acids. V was pared by 2 bases and J by 3 bases, with 11 bases between. Germline lookup yields CDR1 GTSNPN and CDR2 SVGIG (reference sequence). DNA of the CDR3: TGTGCCTGGAGTTCGGGGAATCTCAATCAGCCCCAGCATTTT. It is translated as CAWSSGNLNQPQHF.

This clone was observed once. V gene TRBV2 combines with J gene TRBJ1-2; no firm D call. This CDR3 comprises 11 residues. V dropped 10 bases and J dropped 8 bases, with 14 bases sitting between them. CDR1 is SNHLY, CDR2 FYNNEI, per germline. The CDR3 loop is CATRTEGGYTF. DNA for the CDR3: TGTGCCACTCGGACTGAAGGAGGCTACACCTTC. Based on the CDR3 plus reference TRBV2 and TRBJ1-2, the full variable domain is EPEVTQTPSHQVTQMGQEVILRCVPISNHLYFYWYRQILGQKVEFLVSFYNNEISEKSEIFDDQFSVERPDGSNFTLKIRSTKLEDSAMYFCATRTEGGYTFGSGTRLTVV.

This sequence joins TRBV6-6 and TRBJ2-7; D gene uncertain. This CDR3 spans 14 amino acids. CDR1 is MNHNY, CDR2 SVGAGI, per germline (reference sequence). V lost 2 bases and J lost 6, with 14 bases in between. CDR3 loop: CASSYGSGVREQYF. The CDR3 nucleotides are TGTGCCAGCAGTTACGGCAGTGGGGTGCGCGAGCAGTACTTC.

CDR3 residues: CASSQDANEQYF. For the CDR3, the DNA is TGTGCCAGCTCACAAGACGCTAACGAGCAGTACTTC. This chain uses TRBV18 with TRBJ2-7; D not certain. The length of the CDR3 is 12 residues. V was clipped by 4 bases and J by 5 bases, with 9 bases between them. The germline V gene has CDR1 KGHSH and CDR2 LQKENI.

The chain joins TRBV5-1 to TRBJ2-1; tentatively, D is TRBD2 (6 bases). The V and J ends lost 0 bases and 6 bases respectively, with 13 bases between them. The CDR3 sequence is 15 residues long. CDR1 is SGHRS, CDR2 YFSETQ, per germline. The CDR3 loop is CASSLGIGSPNEQFF. The CDR3 DNA reads as TGCGCCAGCAGCTTGGGGATCGGGAGCCCCAATGAGCAGTTCTTC.

This clone occurred a few times. The identical CDR3 is also encoded by other nucleotide sequences in the sample. The chain carries TRBV6-5 and TRBJ2-7; 10 bases agree with TRBD1. The CDR3 is made up of 14 amino acids. Germline V gene data show CDR1 as MNHEY and CDR2 as SVGAGI. V lost 4 bases and J lost 1; bases outside the gene matches: 1. This CDR3 is CASSSGQGSYEQYF. The CDR3 bases are TGTGCCAGCAGTTCGGGACAGGGGTCCTACGAGCAGTACTTC.

The chain employs TRBV5-1 and TRBJ1-4; D not certain. Germline assignment: CDR1 SGHRS and CDR2 YFSETQ. This CDR3 contains 18 residues. Trimming pared 2 bases from V and 0 bases from J, leaving 17 bases between. The DNA for the CDR3 is TGCGCCAGCAGCTTTGGGCCGTCGTCTGGGTCAACTAATGAAAAACTGTTTTTT. This gives the protein CASSFGPSSGSTNEKLFF.